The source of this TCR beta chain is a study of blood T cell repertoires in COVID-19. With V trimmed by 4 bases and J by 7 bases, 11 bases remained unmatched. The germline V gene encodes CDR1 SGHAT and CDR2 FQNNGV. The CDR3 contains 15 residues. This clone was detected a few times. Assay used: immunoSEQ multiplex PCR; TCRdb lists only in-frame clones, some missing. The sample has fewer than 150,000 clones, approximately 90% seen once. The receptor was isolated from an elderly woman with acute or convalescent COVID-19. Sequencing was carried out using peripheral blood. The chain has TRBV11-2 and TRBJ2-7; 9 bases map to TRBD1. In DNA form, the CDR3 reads TGTGCCAGCAGCTCATTGGACAGGGGTATAGGAGAGCAGTACTTC. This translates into CASSSLDRGIGEQYF.